This TCR beta chain was obtained from a study of shared clonotypes between healthy human individuals. Overall study findings and caveats: Sequencing depth was expected to influence donor clonotype sharing. Shared clonotypes: approximately 5.3% naive CD4, roughly 4% naive CD8, 2.3% memory CD4, around 0.4% memory CD8.

With regard to this clone: Its antigen is unknown.

The investigators split CD4+ cells into a CD45RA+ naive subset and a CD45RA-negative memory subset. V lost 6 bases and J lost 3, with 12 bases in between. This CDR3 spans 14 amino acids. Germline CDR1 MNHEY, CDR2 SVGAGI. Produced via immunoSEQ multiplex PCR; TCRdb's table is partial and in-frame only. Of around 600,000 clones listed, around 97% are singletons. The rearrangement links TRBV6-5 to TRBJ2-1; D gene unclear. Sequenced sample: naive CD4+ T cells sorted from blood. Subset denoted: CD45RA+ positively selected. The sequence was collected from a woman aged 30 to 39 in good health. Written as DNA, the CDR3 is TGTGCCAGCAGCCCCGGGCCTCGCTACAATGAGCAGTTCTTC. Its translation: CASSPGPRYNEQFF.